The 15 T cell receptor beta chains reported below all come from one sample, sequenced in a study of identical twins. TCRdb fed the 5' RACE reads into MiXCR, producing one record per CDR3 protein. The data contain 690,000 or so distinct CDR3 sequences, roughly 8% of them singletons. This sample also belongs to another study, concerning yellow fever vaccine responses in identical twins.

Input material: PBMCs. The source of these receptors is a woman aged 18-30 years in good health.

CDR3 protein: CSARVWRHISYNEQFF. The CDR3 DNA follows: TGCAGTGCTAGAGTTTGGCGTCACATCTCCTACAATGAGCAGTTCTTC. The chain has TRBV20-1 and TRBJ2-1; no reliable D call. The CDR3 is made up of 16 amino acids. V shed 1 base and J shed 0 bases, with 13 bases lying between them. Germline-derived CDR1 and CDR2 are DFQATT and SNEGSKA (reference sequence).

In this sample, this clonotype turned up a few times. The chain recombines TRBV3-1 with TRBJ2-7; D may match TRBD1 or TRBD2 (5 bases each). The germline V gene has CDR1 LGHDT and CDR2 YNNKEL (reference sequence). The V and J ends lost 1 base and 3 bases respectively, with 16 bases between them. The CDR3 sequence is 16 residues long. The CDR3 protein is CASSQAPTGTDYEQYF. The CDR3, as DNA: TGTGCCAGCAGCCAAGCCCCGACCGGGACGGACTACGAGCAGTACTTC.

The chain carries TRBV7-9 and TRBJ2-7; 7 bases align to TRBD2. V shed 5 bases, J shed 6 bases, and the junction held 16 bases outside the gene matches. CDR3 length: 16 residues. CDR1 and CDR2 from the germline V gene are SEHNR and FQNEAQ (reference sequence). CDR3 nucleotide sequence: TGTGCCAGCAGCCATGAGGGAGGGGAGGGTCGCTCCGAGCAGTACTTC. Translation gives CASSHEGGEGRSEQYF.

This rearrangement joins TRBV7-9 to TRBJ2-5, with a tentative D call TRBD1 (6 bases). V lost 1 base, J lost 1 base, and 16 bases lay in between. This CDR3 is 17 amino acids long. The germline gives CDR1 SEHNR, CDR2 FQNEAQ (reference sequence). The CDR3 DNA is TGTGCCAGCAGCTTAGATAGGCAGGGGAAAGTCCAAGAGACCCAGTACTTC. It translates to CASSLDRQGKVQETQYF.

The chain uses TRBV4-1 and TRBJ2-7; 10 bases are shared with TRBD1. Trimming took 5 bases from V and 2 from J; bases not matched to a gene: 3. The length of the CDR3 is 14 residues. Germline CDR1 is MGHRA and CDR2 is YSYEKL. CDR3 in DNA: TGCGCCAGCAGCGACAGGGGGCCTGCCTACGAGCAGTACTTC. This gives the protein CASSDRGPAYEQYF.

A few counts support this clonotype. The V and J genes are TRBV20-1 and TRBJ1-1; unclear D gene. Per the germline V gene, CDR1 is DFQATT and CDR2 is SNEGSKA (reference sequence). The CDR3 covers 14 residues. V lost 2 bases to trimming and J lost 5 bases, with 15 bases between them. Here the CDR3 reads CSARLSRVRTEAFF. The CDR3 coding sequence is TGCAGTGCTAGACTCAGCCGGGTGAGGACTGAAGCTTTCTTT.

There are many counts of this clonotype. The rearrangement links TRBV29-1 to TRBJ2-1; tentative D call: TRBD1 (5 bases). V shed 3 bases and J shed 0 bases, with 9 bases lying between them. CDR3 length: 14 amino acids. Germline CDR1 and CDR2: SQVTM and ANQGSEA. This CDR3 is CSVDSQGSYNEQFF. CDR3 sequence (DNA): TGCAGCGTTGATAGTCAGGGCTCCTACAATGAGCAGTTCTTC.

This clonotype has more than one count but fewer than ten. The chain combines TRBV27 with TRBJ2-3; TRBD1 matches 9 bases. The germline CDR1 and CDR2 sequences are MNHEY and SMNVEV (reference sequence). This CDR3 region has 16 residues. J lost 2 bases, V lost 4 bases, and 7 bases had no gene match. The CDR3 reads CASSSHGTGTTDTQYF. The CDR3 nucleotides read TGTGCCAGCAGTTCCCACGGGACAGGGACCACAGATACGCAGTATTTT.

This clonotype was detected ten times or more. CDR3 DNA sequence: TGTGCCAGCAGTTTATTAGTCGGACTAAACACTGAAGCTTTCTTT. Its translation is CASSLLVGLNTEAFF. The genes are TRBV12-3 or TRBV12-4 and TRBJ1-1, with D unresolved. V shed 2 bases and J shed 2 bases, with 12 bases lying between them. The CDR3 has 15 amino acids.

This clonotype was found many times. The V gene is TRBV27, the J gene TRBJ2-3; 9 positions match TRBD1. The CDR3 consists of 16 residues. CDR1 and CDR2 (germline): MNHEY, SMNVEV (reference sequence). The junction had 8 bases not matched to a gene; V was cut back by 5 bases and J by 2 bases. CDR3 DNA: TGTGCCAGCAGTCTACGGACAGGGGCCTACACAGATACGCAGTATTTT. Protein product: CASSLRTGAYTDTQYF.

This chain connects TRBV6-5 to TRBJ2-6; tentatively, D is TRBD1 (5 bases). This CDR3 comprises 17 residues. V was shortened by 4 bases and J by 0 bases, with 13 bases between the two germline ends. Germline loops: CDR1 MNHEY, CDR2 SVGAGI. CDR3 coding DNA: TGTGCCAGCAGTTCGACAGTTACCGCCTCTGGGGCCAACGTCCTGACTTTC. Protein: CASSSTVTASGANVLTF.

The sample holds a few counts of this clonotype. The chain joins TRBV24-1 to TRBJ2-2; D may match TRBD1 or TRBD2 (5 bases each). The V end was cut by 7 bases, the J end by 2 bases, with 7 bases between. CDR1 and CDR2 (germline): KGHDR, SFDVKD. CDR3 size: 13 residues. Here the CDR3 DNA reads TGTGCCACCAGCGGGACCAACACCGGGGAGCTGTTTTTT. This codes for CATSGTNTGELFF.

In regard to this clonotype: Relative to the germline gene, one junction end is altered; a read error may explain this. The rearrangement uses TRBV7-6 and TRBJ2-2; 7 bases map to TRBD2. CDR3 length: 16 amino acids. Germline CDR1 SGHVS, CDR2 FNYEAQ. The CDR3 DNA is TGTTCCAGCAGCTTAGAAGCGGGGACGAGCACCGGGGAGCTGTTTTTT. Protein product: CSSSLEAGTSTGELFF.

This clonotype was counted between two and nine times. The genes are TRBV24-1 and TRBJ2-2; tentatively, D is TRBD2 (5 bases). Between the trimmed V and J ends, which lost 5 bases and 0 bases, there was a span of 15 bases. Germline V CDR1 and CDR2: KGHDR, SFDVKD. This CDR3 is built from 17 residues. CDR3 coding DNA: TGTGCCACCAGTGCCCACTTCCGGGGATCGAACACCGGGGAGCTGTTTTTT. Amino acids: CATSAHFRGSNTGELFF.

This clonotype was observed many times. The chain's CDR3 is CASSFSHRDYSSYNEQFF. In nucleotides, the CDR3 is TGTGCCAGCAGTTTCTCCCACAGGGACTATAGCTCCTACAATGAGCAGTTCTTC. This chain uses TRBV27 with TRBJ2-1; tentatively, D is TRBD2 (7 bases). CDR3 length: 18 amino acids. The germline CDR1 and CDR2 sequences are MNHEY and SMNVEV (reference sequence). Trimming shortened V by 3 bases and J by 0 bases, and 18 bases separated the two germline ends.